This T cell receptor beta chain was recovered during a study of blood T cell repertoires in COVID-19. Turning to the study itself: Samples came from the United States, Italy and Spain, spanning acute and convalescent COVID-19. Nucleic acid was either cDNA or gDNA, and it came from T cells, B-cell-depleted T cells, or PBMCs.

Per the original data handling: The assay estimated nucleated cells by amplifying reference gene primers. Method: immunoSEQ multiplex PCR; TCRdb's copy keeps in-frame clones and lacks some. V, J and clone size are those of that table, while D and trimming were read from the DNA. Among tens of thousands of clones, over 65% were seen once, and the ten largest hold 35%. V lost 4 bases to trimming and J lost 0 bases; unmatched junction nucleotides: 4. CDR1 is SGHDT, CDR2 YYEEEE, per germline. CDR3 size: 15 residues. The origin of this receptor is a woman between 65 and 79 years old with acute or convalescent COVID-19. The source material was peripheral blood. The V call is TRBV5-6, the J call TRBJ2-1; TRBD2 aligns across 7 bases. CDR3 DNA sequence: TGTGCCAGCAGCGGGCGGGGGAGCTCCTACAATGAGCAGTTCTTC. It specifies CASSGRGSSYNEQFF.